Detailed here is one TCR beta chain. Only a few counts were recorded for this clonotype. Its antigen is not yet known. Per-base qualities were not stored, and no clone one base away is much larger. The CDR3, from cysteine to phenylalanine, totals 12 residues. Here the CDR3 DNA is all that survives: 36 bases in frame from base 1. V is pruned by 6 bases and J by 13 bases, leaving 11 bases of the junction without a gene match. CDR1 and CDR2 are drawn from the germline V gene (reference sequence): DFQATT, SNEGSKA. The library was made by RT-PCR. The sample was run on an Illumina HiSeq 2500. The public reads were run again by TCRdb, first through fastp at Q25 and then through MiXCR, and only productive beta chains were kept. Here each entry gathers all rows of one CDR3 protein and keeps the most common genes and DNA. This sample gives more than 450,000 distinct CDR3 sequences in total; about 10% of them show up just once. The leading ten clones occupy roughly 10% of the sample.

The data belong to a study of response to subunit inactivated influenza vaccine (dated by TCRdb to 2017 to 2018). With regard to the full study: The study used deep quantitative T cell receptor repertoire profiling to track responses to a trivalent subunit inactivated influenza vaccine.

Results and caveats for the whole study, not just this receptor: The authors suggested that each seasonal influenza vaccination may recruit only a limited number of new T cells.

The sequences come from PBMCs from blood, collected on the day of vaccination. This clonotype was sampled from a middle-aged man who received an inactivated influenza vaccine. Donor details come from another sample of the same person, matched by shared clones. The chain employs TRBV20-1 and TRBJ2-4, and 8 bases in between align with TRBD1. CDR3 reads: CSAPGTGVYQYF. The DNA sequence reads TGCAGTGCCCCCGGGACAGGCGTTTACCAGTACTTC.